This T cell receptor beta chain was sequenced for a study of T-cell reconstitution after alpha-beta-depleted transplantation in children. The study's findings and limits: By about two months after transplant, alpha-beta T cells reportedly arose from several hundred graft clones that had expanded. Once a year had passed after transplant, T-cell counts and diversity came mostly from newly produced T cells.

As concerns this clonotype: The antigen is unknown.

This sample's TCRbeta library carried unique molecular identifier barcodes. TCRdb itself ran the PCR reads through MiXCR, one entry per CDR3 protein. The sample records about 210,000 distinct CDR3 sequences, approximately 15% being singletons. This CDR3 has 17 amino acids. Germline V gene lookup returns CDR1 SGHTA and CDR2 FQGNSA. V lost 5 bases to trimming and J lost 0 bases, with 19 bases between them. The sequence was obtained from a male patient between 2 and 15 years old who had a stem cell transplant for acute lymphoblastic leukemia, so the T cells may come from the graft donor. This chain connects TRBV7-2 to TRBJ1-1; D ambiguous. The sample in question was PBMCs, mostly from graft donor cells, obtained 360 days after TCRalphabeta/CD19-depleted stem cell transplant. The CDR3, as DNA: TGTGCCAGCAGCCCCTATCAACAGTGGCAGATGAACACTGAAGCTTTCTTT. Its translation is CASSPYQQWQMNTEAFF.